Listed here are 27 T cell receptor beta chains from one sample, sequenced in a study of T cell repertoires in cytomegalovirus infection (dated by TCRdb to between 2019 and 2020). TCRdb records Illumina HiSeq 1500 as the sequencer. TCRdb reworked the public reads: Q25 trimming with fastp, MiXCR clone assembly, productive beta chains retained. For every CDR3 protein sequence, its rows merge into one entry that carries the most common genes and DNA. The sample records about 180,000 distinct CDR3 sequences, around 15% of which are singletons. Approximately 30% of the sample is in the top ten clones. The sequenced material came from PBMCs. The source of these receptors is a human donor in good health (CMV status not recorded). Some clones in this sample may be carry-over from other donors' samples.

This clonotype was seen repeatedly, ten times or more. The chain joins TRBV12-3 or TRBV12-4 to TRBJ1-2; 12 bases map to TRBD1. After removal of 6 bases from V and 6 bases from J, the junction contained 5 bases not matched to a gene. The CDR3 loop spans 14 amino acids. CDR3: CASSRDRGRDGYTF. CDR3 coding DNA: TGTGCCAGCAGCCGGGACAGGGGGCGCGATGGCTACACCTTC.

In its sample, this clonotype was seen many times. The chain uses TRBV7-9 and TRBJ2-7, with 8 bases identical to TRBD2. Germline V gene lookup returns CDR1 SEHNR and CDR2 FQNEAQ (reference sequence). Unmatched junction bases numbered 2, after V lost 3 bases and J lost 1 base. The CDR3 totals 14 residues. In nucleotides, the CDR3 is TGTGCCAGCAGCTTGGGGACTAGTTCCTACGAGCAGTACTTC. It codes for CASSLGTSSYEQYF.

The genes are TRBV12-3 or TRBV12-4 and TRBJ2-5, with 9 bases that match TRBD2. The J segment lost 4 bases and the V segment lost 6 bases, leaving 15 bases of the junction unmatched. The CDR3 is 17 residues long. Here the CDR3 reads CASSWRSSGSSRETQYF. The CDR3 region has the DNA TGTGCCAGCAGCTGGAGGAGTAGCGGGAGTAGTCGAGAGACCCAGTACTTC.

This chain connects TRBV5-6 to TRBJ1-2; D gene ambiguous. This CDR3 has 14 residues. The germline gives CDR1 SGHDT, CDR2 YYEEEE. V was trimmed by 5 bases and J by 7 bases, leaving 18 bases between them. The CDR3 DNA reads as TGTGCCAGCAGTTCGGACGGATCACAACGTGGCTACACCTTC. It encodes CASSSDGSQRGYTF.

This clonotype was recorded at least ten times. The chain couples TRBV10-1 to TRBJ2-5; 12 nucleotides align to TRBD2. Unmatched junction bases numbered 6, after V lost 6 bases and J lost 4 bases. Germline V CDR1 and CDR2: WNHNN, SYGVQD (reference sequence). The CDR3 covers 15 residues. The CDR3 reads CASSRLAGGPETQYF. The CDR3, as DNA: TGCGCCAGCAGCAGGCTAGCGGGGGGGCCAGAGACCCAGTACTTC.

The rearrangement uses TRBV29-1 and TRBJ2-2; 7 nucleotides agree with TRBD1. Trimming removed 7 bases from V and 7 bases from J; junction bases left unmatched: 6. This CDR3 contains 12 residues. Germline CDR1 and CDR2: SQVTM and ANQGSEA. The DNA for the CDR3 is TGCAGCGCTGTACAGGGGAACGGGGAGCTGTTTTTT. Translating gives CSAVQGNGELFF.

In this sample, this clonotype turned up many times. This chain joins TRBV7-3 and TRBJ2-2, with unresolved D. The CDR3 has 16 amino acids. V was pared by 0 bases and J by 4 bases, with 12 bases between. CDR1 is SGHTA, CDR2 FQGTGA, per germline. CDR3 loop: CASSLTGRALTGELFF. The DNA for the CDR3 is TGTGCCAGCAGCTTAACCGGGCGCGCCCTCACCGGGGAGCTGTTTTTT.

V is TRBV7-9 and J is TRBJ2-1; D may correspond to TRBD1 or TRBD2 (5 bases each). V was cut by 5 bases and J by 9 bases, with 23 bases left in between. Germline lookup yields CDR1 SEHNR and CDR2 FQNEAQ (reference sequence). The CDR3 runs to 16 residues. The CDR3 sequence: CASSLMGVGPRGEQFF. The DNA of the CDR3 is TGTGCCAGCAGCCTCATGGGGGTGGGCCCCCGCGGTGAGCAGTTCTTC.

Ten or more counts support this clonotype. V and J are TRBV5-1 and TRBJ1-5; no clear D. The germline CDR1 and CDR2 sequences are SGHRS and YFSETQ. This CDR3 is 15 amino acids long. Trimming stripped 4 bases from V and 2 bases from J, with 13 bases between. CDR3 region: CASSPTPWGNQPQHF. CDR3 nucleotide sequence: TGCGCCAGCAGCCCTACACCCTGGGGCAATCAGCCCCAGCATTTT.

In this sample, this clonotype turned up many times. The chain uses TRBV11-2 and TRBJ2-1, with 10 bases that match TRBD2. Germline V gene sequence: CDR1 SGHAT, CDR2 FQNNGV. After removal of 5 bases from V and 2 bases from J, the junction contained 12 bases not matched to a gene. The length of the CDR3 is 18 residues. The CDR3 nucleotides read TGTGCCAGCAGCGCCAGAGTTCTAGCGGGAGAAACCTACAATGAGCAGTTCTTC. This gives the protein CASSARVLAGETYNEQFF.

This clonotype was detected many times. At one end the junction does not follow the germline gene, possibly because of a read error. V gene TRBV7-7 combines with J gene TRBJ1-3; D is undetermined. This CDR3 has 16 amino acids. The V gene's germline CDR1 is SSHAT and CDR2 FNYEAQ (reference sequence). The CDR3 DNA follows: TGTGCTAGCAGCTTAGCCGGAGTTACCTCTGGAAACACCATATATTTT. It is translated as CASSLAGVTSGNTIYF.

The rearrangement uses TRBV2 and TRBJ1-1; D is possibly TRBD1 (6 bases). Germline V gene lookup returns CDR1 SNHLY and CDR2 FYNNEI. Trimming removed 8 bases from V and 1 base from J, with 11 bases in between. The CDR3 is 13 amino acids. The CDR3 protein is CASQTGQNTEAFF. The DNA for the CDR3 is TGTGCCAGCCAAACAGGGCAGAACACTGAAGCTTTCTTT.

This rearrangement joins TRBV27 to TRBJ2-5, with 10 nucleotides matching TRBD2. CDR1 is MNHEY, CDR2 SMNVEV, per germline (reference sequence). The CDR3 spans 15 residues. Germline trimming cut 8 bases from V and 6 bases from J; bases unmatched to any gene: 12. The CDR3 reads CASGTASGSIQTQYF. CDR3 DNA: TGTGCCAGCGGTACCGCTAGCGGGAGCATACAGACCCAGTACTTC.

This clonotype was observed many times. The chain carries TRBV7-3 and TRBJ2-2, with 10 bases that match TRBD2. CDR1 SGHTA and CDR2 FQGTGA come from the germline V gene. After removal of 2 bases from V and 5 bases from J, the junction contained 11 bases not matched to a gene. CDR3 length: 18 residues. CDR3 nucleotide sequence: TGTGCCAGCAGCTTATCCCCTAGCGGGAGATTGGTAACCGGGGAGCTGTTTTTT. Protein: CASSLSPSGRLVTGELFF. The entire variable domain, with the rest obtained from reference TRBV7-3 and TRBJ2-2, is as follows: GAGVSQTPSNKVTEKGKYVELRCDPISGHTALYWYRQSLGQGPEFLIYFQGTGAADDSGLPNDRFFAVRPEGSVSTLKIQRTERGDSAVYLCASSLSPSGRLVTGELFFGEGSRLTVL.

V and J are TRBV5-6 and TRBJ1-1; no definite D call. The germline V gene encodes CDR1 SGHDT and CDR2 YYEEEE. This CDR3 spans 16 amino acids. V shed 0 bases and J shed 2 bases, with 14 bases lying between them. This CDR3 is CASSLVSPNPNTEAFF. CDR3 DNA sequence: TGTGCCAGCAGCTTGGTGAGCCCGAACCCAAACACTGAAGCTTTCTTT.

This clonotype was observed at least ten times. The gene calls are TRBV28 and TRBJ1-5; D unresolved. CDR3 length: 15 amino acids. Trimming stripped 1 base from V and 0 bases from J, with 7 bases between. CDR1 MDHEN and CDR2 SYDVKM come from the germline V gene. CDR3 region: CASSLSPFSNQPQHF. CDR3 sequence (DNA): TGTGCCAGCAGTTTATCCCCCTTTAGCAATCAGCCCCAGCATTTT.

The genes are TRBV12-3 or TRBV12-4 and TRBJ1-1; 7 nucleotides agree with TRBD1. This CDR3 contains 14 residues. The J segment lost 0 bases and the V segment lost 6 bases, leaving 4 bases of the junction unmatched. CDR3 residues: CASRLGGLNTEAFF. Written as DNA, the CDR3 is TGTGCCAGCAGGCTAGGGGGCCTGAACACTGAAGCTTTCTTT.

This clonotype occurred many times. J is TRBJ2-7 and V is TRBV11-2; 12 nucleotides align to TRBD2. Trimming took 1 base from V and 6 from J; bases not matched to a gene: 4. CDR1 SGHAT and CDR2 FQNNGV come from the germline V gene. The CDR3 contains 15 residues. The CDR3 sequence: CASSLGTSGNLEQYF. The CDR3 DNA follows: TGTGCCAGCAGCTTAGGGACTAGCGGGAACCTCGAGCAGTACTTC.

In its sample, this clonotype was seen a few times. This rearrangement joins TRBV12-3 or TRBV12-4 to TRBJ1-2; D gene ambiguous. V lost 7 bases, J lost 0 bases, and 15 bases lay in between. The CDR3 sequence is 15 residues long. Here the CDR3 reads CASTPGRAANYGYTF. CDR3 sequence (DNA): TGTGCCAGCACCCCCGGGAGGGCAGCTAACTATGGCTACACCTTC.

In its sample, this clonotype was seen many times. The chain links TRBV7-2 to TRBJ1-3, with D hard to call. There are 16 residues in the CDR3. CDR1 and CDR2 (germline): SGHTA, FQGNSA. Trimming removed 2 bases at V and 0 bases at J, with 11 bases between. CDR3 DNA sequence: TGTGCCAGCAGCTTACTGCGGGCCAGCTCTGGAAACACCATATATTTT. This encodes CASSLLRASSGNTIYF.

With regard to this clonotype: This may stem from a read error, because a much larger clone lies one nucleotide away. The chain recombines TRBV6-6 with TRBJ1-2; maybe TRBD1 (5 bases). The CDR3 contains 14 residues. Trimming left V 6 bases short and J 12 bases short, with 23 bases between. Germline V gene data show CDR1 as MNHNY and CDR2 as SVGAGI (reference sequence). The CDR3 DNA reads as TGTGCCAGCAGCCTCGCCCGCGGGATGCGGGGCAACACCTTC. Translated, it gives CASSLARGMRGNTF.

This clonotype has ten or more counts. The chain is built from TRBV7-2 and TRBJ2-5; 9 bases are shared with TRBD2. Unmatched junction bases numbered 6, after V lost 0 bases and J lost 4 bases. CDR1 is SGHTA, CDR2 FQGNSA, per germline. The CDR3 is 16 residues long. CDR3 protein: CASSLAFGSGRETQYF. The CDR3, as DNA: TGTGCCAGCAGCTTAGCGTTCGGTAGCGGGAGAGAGACCCAGTACTTC.

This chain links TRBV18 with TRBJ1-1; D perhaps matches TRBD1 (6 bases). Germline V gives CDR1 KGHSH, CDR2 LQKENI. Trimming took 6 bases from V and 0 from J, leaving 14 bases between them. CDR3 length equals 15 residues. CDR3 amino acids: CASSLSRDMNTEAFF. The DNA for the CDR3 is TGTGCCAGCTCCCTTTCCAGGGACATGAACACTGAAGCTTTCTTT.

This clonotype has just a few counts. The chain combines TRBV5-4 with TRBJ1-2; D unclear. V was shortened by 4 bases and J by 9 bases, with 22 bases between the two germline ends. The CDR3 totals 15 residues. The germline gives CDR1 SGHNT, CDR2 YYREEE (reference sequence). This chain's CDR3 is CASSLGTGPLESYTF. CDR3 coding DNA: TGTGCCAGCAGCCTGGGTACTGGCCCTTTAGAAAGCTACACCTTC.

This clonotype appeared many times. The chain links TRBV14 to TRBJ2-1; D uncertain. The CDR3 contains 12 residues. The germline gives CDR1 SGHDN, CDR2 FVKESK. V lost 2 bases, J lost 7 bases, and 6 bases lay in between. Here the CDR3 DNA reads TGTGCCAGCAGCCAATACTTGAATGAGCAGTTCTTC. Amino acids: CASSQYLNEQFF.

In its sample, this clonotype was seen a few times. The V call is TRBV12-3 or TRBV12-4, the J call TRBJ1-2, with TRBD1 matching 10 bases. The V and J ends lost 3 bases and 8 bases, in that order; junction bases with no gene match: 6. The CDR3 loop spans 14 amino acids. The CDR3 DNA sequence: TGTGCCAGCAGTTTGACAGGGGGCCCAGGGGGCTACACCTTC. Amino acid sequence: CASSLTGGPGGYTF.

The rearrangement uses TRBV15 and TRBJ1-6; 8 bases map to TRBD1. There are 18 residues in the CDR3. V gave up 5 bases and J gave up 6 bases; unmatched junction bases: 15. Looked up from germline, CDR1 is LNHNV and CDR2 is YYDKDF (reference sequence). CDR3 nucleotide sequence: TGTGCCACCAGCCCCTTCAGGGGGCCTGGGACTTCTAATTCACCCCTCCACTTT. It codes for CATSPFRGPGTSNSPLHF.